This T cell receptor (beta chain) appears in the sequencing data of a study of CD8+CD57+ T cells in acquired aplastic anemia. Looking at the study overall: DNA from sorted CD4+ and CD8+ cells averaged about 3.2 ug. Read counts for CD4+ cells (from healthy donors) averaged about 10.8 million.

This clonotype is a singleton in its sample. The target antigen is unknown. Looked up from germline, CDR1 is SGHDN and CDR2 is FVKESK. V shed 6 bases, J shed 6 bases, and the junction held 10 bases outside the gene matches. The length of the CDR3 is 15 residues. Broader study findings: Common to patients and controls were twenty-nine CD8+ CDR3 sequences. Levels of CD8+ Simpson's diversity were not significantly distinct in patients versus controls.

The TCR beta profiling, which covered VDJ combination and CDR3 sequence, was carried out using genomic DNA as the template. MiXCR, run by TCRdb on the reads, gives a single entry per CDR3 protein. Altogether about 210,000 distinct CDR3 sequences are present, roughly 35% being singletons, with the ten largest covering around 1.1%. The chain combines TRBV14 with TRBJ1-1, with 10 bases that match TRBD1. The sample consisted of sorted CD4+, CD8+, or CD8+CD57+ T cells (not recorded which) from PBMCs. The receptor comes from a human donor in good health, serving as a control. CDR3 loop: CASRGQTGGSAEAFF. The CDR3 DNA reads TGTGCCAGCAGGGGACAGACAGGGGGCTCAGCTGAAGCTTTCTTT.